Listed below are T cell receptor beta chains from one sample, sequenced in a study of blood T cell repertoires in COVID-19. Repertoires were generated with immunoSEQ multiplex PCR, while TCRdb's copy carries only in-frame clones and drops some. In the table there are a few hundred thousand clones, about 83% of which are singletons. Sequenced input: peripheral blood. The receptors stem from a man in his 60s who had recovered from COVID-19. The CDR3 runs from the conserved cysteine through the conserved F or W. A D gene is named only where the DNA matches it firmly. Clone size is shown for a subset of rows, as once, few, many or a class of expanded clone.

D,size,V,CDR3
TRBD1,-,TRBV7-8,CATVAQGALGTIYF
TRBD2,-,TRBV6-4,CASSDTPLAGGPNEQFF
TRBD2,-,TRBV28,CASSFGLAGAGQFF
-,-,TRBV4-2,CASSQDTGLAFF
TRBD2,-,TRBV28,CASSQTSGFTYEQYF
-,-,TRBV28,CASRDSRGYGYTF
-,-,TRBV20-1,CSAGTKEIQYF
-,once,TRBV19,CASGGRNQPQHF
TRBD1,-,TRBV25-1,CASSEYGTVNTGELFF
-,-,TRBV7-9,CASSFSGNQPQHF
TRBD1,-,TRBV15,CATSIQTGAGWETQYF
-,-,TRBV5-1,CASTNIGGDANYGYTF
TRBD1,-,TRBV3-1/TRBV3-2,CASSQEDRVPEAFF
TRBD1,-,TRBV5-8,CASRLYGTANEKLFF
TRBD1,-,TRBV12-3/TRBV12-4,CASSSKTGVAFF
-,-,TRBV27,CASSPPSQGNEKLFF
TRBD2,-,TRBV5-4,CASSRRLAGEETQYF
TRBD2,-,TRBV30,CAWRSGGAYNEQFF
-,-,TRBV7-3,CASSFTGTDTQYF
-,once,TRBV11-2,CASSLDPVGGSYNEQFF
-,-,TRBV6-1,CASSESGRTEAFF
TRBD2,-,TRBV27,CASSRGDSYNEQFF
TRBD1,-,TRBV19,CASNDGQGRYGYTF